This T cell receptor (beta chain) stems from a study of vaccination and CD4 T cells after COVID-19. Whole-study context: Subjects got two shots of BNT162b2 or mRNA-1273 vaccine. Between diagnosis and the drawing of post-COVID samples lay a median around 100 days (range 35 to 161). The stimulating agents, overlapping spike peptides, came from SARS-CoV-2, HCoV-NL63, HCoV-OC43 and HCoV-229E. Study-wide results and limits: Spike mono-reactive clones accounted for 304 of the 307 vaccine-specific clones found in convalescent patients.

Cultured CD4+ T cell DNA underwent sequencing with the Oncomine TCR Beta short-read assay. TCRdb independently ran MiXCR on the PCR reads; one entry per CDR3 protein. Of more than 15,000 distinct CDR3 sequences listed, about 45% are singletons. The sample holds one count of this clonotype. Its antigen is as yet unknown. The CDR3 is 14 residues long. Trimming removed 3 bases at V and 4 bases at J, with 9 bases between. Stated treatment: roughly 10-day PBMC culture with coronavirus spike peptide pools or control peptides (ViraFEST assay). The chain carries TRBV12-3 or TRBV12-4 and TRBJ2-2, with a weak D call TRBD2 (6 bases). The sequence was obtained from a human donor with COVID-19. The sample consisted of cultured CD4+ T cells from blood. The CDR3 DNA is TGTGCCAGCAGTTTGGAGGGGAGCACCGGGGAGCTGTTTTTT. Its translation is CASSLEGSTGELFF.